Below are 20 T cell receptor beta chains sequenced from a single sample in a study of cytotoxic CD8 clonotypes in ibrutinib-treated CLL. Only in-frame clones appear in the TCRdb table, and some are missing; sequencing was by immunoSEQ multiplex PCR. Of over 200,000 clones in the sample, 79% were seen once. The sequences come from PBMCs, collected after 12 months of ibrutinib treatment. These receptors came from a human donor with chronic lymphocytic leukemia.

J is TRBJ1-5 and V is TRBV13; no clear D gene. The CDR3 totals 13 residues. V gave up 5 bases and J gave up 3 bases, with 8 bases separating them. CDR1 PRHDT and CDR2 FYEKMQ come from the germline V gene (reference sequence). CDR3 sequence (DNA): TGTGCCAGCAGCACTCACCCCAATCAGCCCCAGCATTTT. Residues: CASSTHPNQPQHF.

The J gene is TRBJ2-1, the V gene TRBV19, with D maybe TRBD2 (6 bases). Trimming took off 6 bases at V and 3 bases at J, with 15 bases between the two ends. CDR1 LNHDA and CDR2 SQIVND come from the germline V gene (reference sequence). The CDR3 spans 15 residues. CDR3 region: CASRPLSGFYNEQFF. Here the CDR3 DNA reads TGTGCCAGTAGGCCCCTCAGCGGGTTCTACAATGAGCAGTTCTTC.

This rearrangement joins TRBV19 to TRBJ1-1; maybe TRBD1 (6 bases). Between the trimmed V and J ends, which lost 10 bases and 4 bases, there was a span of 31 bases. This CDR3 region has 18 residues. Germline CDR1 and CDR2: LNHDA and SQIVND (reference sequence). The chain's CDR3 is CATIPRLYDQTGRTEAFF. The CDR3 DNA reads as TGTGCCACCATACCGCGCCTGTATGACCAGACAGGCCGCACTGAAGCTTTCTTT.

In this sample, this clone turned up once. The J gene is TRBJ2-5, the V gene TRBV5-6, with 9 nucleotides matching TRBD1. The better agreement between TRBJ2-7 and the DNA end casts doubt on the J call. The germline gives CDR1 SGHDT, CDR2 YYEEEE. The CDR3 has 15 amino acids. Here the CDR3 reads CASSLEGQGIYEQYF. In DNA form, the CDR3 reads TGTGCCAGCAGCTTAGAGGGACAGGGAATCTACGAGCAGTACTTC.

CDR3 DNA: TGTGCCAGCAGCTTTGGACAGCAAGAGACCCAGTACTTC. Its protein is CASSFGQQETQYF. The chain has TRBV5-6 and TRBJ2-5, with a weak D call TRBD1 (6 bases). The CDR3 consists of 13 residues. Germline V gives CDR1 SGHDT, CDR2 YYEEEE. V was pared by 2 bases and J by 2 bases, with 7 bases between.

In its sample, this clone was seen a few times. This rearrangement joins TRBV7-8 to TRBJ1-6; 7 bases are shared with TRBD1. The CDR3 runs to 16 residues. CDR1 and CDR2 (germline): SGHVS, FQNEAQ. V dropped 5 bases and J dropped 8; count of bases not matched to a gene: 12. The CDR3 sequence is CASSQAKTGRYSPLHF. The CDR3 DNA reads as TGTGCCAGCAGCCAGGCGAAGACAGGGAGGTATTCACCCCTCCACTTT.

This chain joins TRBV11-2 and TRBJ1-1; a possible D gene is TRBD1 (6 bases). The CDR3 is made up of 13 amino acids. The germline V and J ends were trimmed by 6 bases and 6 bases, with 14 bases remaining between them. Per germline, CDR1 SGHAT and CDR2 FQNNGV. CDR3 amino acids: CASSLHRAAEAFF. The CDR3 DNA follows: TGTGCCAGCAGTCTCCACAGGGCCGCTGAAGCTTTCTTT.

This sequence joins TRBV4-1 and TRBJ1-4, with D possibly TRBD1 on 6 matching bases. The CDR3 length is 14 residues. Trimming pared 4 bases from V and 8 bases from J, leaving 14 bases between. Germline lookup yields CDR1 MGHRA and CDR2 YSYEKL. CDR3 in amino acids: CASSRRGAEEKLFF. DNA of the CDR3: TGCGCCAGCAGCCGACGGGGGGCAGAAGAAAAACTGTTTTTT.

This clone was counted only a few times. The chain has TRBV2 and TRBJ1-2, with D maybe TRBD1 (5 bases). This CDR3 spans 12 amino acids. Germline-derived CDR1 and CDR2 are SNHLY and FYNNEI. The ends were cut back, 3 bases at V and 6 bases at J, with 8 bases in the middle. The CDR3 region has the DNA TGTGCCAGCAGTGATGACAGCAATGGCTACACCTTC. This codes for CASSDDSNGYTF.

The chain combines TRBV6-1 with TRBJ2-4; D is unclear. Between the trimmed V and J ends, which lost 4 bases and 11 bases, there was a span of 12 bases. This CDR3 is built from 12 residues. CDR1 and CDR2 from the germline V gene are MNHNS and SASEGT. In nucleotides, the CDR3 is TGTGCCAGCAGTGCCCTACCTGGTTTTCAGTACTTC. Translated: CASSALPGFQYF.

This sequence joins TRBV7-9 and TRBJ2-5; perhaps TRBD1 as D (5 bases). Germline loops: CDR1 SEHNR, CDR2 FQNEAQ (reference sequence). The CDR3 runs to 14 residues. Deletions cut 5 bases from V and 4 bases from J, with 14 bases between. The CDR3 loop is CASSRRSQGETQYF. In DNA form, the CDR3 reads TGTGCCAGCAGCCGACGGTCGCAGGGAGAGACCCAGTACTTC.

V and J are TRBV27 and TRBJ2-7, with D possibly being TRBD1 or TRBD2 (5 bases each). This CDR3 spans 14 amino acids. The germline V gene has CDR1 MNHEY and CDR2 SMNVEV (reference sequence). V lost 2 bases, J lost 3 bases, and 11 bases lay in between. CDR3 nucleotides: TGTGCCAGCAGTTTAGGGACCGGGTTCTACGAGCAGTACTTC. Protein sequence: CASSLGTGFYEQYF.

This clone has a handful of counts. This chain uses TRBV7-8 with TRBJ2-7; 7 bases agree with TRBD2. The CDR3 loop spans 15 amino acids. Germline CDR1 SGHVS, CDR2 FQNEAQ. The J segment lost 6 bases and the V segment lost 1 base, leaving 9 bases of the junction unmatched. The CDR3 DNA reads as TGTGCCAGCAGCTTAGAGTGGGGAGGGCCGCGCGAGCAGTACTTC. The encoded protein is CASSLEWGGPREQYF.

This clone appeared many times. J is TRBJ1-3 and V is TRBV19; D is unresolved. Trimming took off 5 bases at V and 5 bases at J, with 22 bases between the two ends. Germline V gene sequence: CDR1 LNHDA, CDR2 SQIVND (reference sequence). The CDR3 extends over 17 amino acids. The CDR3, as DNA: TGTGCCAGTAGTTTTGCCCACCGGATTCCCGGAAGAAACACCATATATTTT. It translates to CASSFAHRIPGRNTIYF.

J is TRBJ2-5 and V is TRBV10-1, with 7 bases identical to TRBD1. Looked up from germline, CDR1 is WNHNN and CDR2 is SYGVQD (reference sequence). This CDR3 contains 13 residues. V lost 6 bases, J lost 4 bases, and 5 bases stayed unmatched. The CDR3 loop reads CASSRQGAETQYF. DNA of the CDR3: TGCGCCAGCAGCAGACAGGGAGCAGAGACCCAGTACTTC.

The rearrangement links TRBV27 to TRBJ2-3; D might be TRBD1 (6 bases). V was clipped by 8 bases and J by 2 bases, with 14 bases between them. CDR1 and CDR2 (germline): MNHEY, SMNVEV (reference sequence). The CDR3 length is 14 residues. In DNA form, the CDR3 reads TGTGCCAGCCTTCCATTGGGGGCCACAGATACGCAGTATTTT. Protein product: CASLPLGATDTQYF.

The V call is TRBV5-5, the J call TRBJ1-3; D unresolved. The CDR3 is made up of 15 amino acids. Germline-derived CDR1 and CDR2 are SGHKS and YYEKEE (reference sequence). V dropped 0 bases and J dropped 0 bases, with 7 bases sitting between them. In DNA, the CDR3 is TGTGCCAGCAGCTTGGAGTGGACCTCTGGAAACACCATATATTTT. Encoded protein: CASSLEWTSGNTIYF.

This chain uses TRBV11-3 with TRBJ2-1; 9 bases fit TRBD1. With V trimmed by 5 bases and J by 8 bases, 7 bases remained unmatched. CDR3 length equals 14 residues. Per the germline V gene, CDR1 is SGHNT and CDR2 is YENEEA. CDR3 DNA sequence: TGTGCCAGCAGCACCTACGGGACAGGGCATGAGCAGTTCTTC. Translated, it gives CASSTYGTGHEQFF.

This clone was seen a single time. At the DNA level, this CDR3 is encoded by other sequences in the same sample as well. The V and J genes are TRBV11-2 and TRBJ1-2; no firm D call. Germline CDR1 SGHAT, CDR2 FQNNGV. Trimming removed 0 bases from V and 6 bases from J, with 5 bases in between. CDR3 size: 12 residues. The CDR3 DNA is TGTGCCAGCAGCTTAGAGGGGAATGGCTACACCTTC. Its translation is CASSLEGNGYTF.

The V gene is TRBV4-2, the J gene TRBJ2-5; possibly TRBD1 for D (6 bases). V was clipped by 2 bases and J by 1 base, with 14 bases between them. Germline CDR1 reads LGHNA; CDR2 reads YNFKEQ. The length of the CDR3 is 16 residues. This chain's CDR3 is CASSQNRASLQETQYF. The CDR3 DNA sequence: TGTGCCAGCAGCCAAAACAGGGCCTCCCTCCAAGAGACCCAGTACTTC.